The T cell receptor (beta chain) under discussion was sequenced for a study of T cell responses to AZD1222 COVID-19 vaccine. General study findings and limits: Nearly half of unique spike-specific TCRs reportedly avoided B.1.351 and B.1.1.7 mutated regions. Baseline serology detected seropositivity in only six AZD1222 recipients. A mostly white British donor set with more females was recruited, and clonal diversity was possibly underestimated. After the peak T cell response, and only then, were repertoires sampled.

Trimming took off 1 base at V and 7 bases at J, with 13 bases between the two ends. Germline CDR1 reads SGHVS; CDR2 reads FQNEAQ. The length of the CDR3 is 14 residues. This clone is termed large (0.1 to 1%). The antigen is undetermined. Assay used: immunoSEQ multiplex PCR; TCRdb lists only in-frame clones, some missing. The sample lists roughly 79,000 clones, 90% to 95% seen once, with roughly 6.8% in the top ten. This chain uses TRBV7-8 with TRBJ1-2, with TRBD1 as a possible D gene (6 bases). The receptor's source is an adult in good health. Specimen: peripheral blood, collected on day 0 of MenACWY control vaccination. CDR3 residues: CASSLDGAGAGYTF. The CDR3 coding sequence is TGTGCCAGCAGCTTAGATGGGGCAGGGGCTGGCTACACCTTC.